This T cell receptor beta chain was captured in a study of blood T cell repertoires in COVID-19. Overall study: Specimens from acute and convalescent COVID-19 originated in the United States, Italy and Spain. The analysed material was cDNA or gDNA that came from T cells, B-cell-depleted T cells, or PBMCs.

Germline trimming cut 5 bases from V and 6 bases from J; bases unmatched to any gene: 13. The CDR3 loop spans 17 amino acids. Germline lookup yields CDR1 SGHAT and CDR2 FQNNGV. Under the authors' procedure: From reference gene primer amplification, estimates of nucleated cell counts were derived. Sequencing used immunoSEQ multiplex PCR; TCRdb keeps in-frame clones, though not all of them. V, J and clone size are taken as reported in that table, and D and trimming were inferred from the DNA itself. This table has 200,000 to 250,000 clones, around 87% appearing once. This chain joins TRBV11-2 and TRBJ2-1, with 10 bases that match TRBD1. The source is a man aged 60 to 75 with acute or convalescent COVID-19. The sequencing input was peripheral blood. Here the CDR3 reads CASSPGGTGAALNEQFF. CDR3 nucleotide sequence: TGTGCCAGCAGCCCTGGGGGGACAGGGGCCGCACTCAATGAGCAGTTCTTC.